This TCR beta chain was captured in a study of cytomegalovirus exposure and HLA in healthy donors. PCR used 60 Vbeta primers and 13 Jbeta primers. Assay used: immunoSEQ multiplex PCR; TCRdb lists only in-frame clones, some missing. Of 170,000 or so clones in the sample, roughly 80% were seen once. The CDR3 runs 13 residues. Trimming took off 6 bases at V and 2 bases at J, with 10 bases between the two ends. The germline V gene has CDR1 MNHNS and CDR2 SASEGT. This receptor was identified in a male donor in good health and CMV-seropositive. Input material: PBMCs. The V and J genes are TRBV6-1 and TRBJ1-2; D remains unclear. The CDR3: CASRITENYGYTF. In DNA, the CDR3 is TGTGCCAGCAGGATTACCGAGAACTATGGCTACACCTTC.